The 7 T cell receptor beta chains given below trace back to one sample, sequenced in a study of blood T cell repertoires in COVID-19 (dated by TCRdb to about 2020). The library was obtained by the immunoSEQ multiplex PCR assay. The source is immuneACCESS, and TCRdb retained only in-frame sequences with V and J called. Part of the clones is not carried over; for the studies checked, unresolved V genes explain less than half of this, and the remainder is unexplained. The sample data list some 270,000 clones, and around 93% of these were observed just once. The leading ten clones occupy 2.8% of the sample. The specimen sequenced was PBMCs or T cells enriched from blood (not recorded which). These receptors all stem from a man aged 40-49 years who had been exposed to COVID-19.

The chain links TRBV6-1 to TRBJ1-6, with D perhaps TRBD1 (5 bases). Trimming took off 1 base at V and 3 bases at J, with 10 bases between the two ends. CDR1 and CDR2 from the germline V gene are MNHNS and SASEGT. CDR3 size: 16 residues. CDR3 nucleotide sequence: TGTGCCAGCAGTGAAGGTCTGGGGGGCTATAATTCACCCCTCCACTTT. Its translation: CASSEGLGGYNSPLHF.

The V and J genes are TRBV4-1 and TRBJ2-7; D call uncertain. Between the trimmed V and J ends, which lost 5 bases and 0 bases, there was a span of 11 bases. Germline CDR1 MGHRA, CDR2 YSYEKL. This CDR3 is 14 amino acids long. The CDR3 DNA reads as TGCGCCAGCAGCGCCCCTACTGCCTCCTACGAGCAGTACTTC. It specifies CASSAPTASYEQYF.

The CDR3 nucleotides are TGTGCCAGCAGTTCTCTTGGGGGGACCTACGAGCAGTACTTC. It encodes CASSSLGGTYEQYF. The V gene is TRBV28, the J gene TRBJ2-7, with D possibly TRBD2 on 6 matching bases. This CDR3 is built from 14 residues. Per germline, CDR1 MDHEN and CDR2 SYDVKM. Between the trimmed V and J ends, which lost 4 bases and 2 bases, there was a span of 12 bases.

This chain links TRBV21-1 with TRBJ2-1; TRBD2 was called by the table and not checked on the DNA. TRBV21-1 is a pseudogene. The CDR3 runs to 15 residues. The CDR3 loop is CASSTGGRSYNEQFF. The CDR3 bases are TGTGCCAGCAGCACGGGGGGGCGGTCCTACAATGAGCAGTTCTTC.

The J gene is TRBJ2-5, the V gene TRBV10-3, with D maybe TRBD1 (6 bases). The germline gives CDR1 ENHRY, CDR2 SYGVKD. The CDR3 is 15 amino acids. Deletions cut 2 bases from V and 1 base from J, with 11 bases between. The CDR3 sequence: CAISEDRSFQETQYF. As DNA, the CDR3 is TGTGCCATCAGTGAGGACAGGAGTTTCCAAGAGACCCAGTACTTC.

The rearrangement uses TRBV9 and TRBJ1-1; possibly TRBD1 for D (6 bases). This CDR3 spans 15 amino acids. In germline, CDR1 is SGDLS, CDR2 YYNGEE. The V and J ends lost 3 bases and 0 bases respectively, with 12 bases between them. In DNA form, the CDR3 reads TGTGCCAGCAGCGCGACTACAGGGATGAACACTGAAGCTTTCTTT. This codes for CASSATTGMNTEAFF.

The chain joins TRBV27 to TRBJ1-1; D perhaps matches TRBD1 (6 bases). Trimming shortened V by 2 bases and J by 1 base, and 23 bases separated the two germline ends. The CDR3 contains 19 residues. CDR1 is MNHEY, CDR2 SMNVEV, per germline (reference sequence). Here the CDR3 DNA reads TGTGCCAGCAGTTTAAGAGGTCCCAACCTAGCCAGGGGGAACACTGAAGCTTTCTTT. It codes for CASSLRGPNLARGNTEAFF.